This record concerns one TCR beta chain sequence. This receptor's antigen is unknown. No much larger clone exists at a distance of one base, and base qualities are not known. The immunoSEQ Assay, a bias-controlled multiplex PCR, was used to amplify TCRbeta CDR3 regions from genomic DNA. In the paper's pipeline: Nucleated cell counts per sample were estimated from amplification of reference gene primers within the assay. To quantify the absolute abundance of each unique TCRbeta CDR3 rearrangement, sequence reads were collapsed and filtered. Productive Simpson clonality was computed per sample as the square root of Simpson's diversity index over productive rearrangements. TCRdb holds this immuneACCESS table with in-frame rearrangements only. Some clones are missing; in checked studies, unresolved V genes explain under half, and the rest has no known cause. V and J calls and clone size follow that table, whereas D and trimming were derived from the DNA. The sample profile shows over 450,000 clones; 85% to 90% of them were found once. The biggest ten clones account for 7.8% of the sample.

In Seattle, one collaborating source enrolled patients while the infection was active and tracked those patients longitudinally over the course of disease. Whole blood was collected in K2EDTA tubes by collaborating institutions according to the institutions' own protocols. Collaborator samples were shipped for TCRbeta analysis as frozen whole blood, isolated PBMCs, or DNA extracted from either sample type. Sequences KGHSH (CDR1) and LQKENI (CDR2) are obtained from the germline V gene. Trimming leaves V shorter by 4 bases and J shorter by 5 bases, with the junction holding 4 bases beyond the gene matches. CDR3 length: 15 amino acids, cysteine to phenylalanine. Only the CDR3 portion is preserved as DNA: 45 bases, with reading frame beginning at the first base. The sample belongs to a study of blood T cell repertoires in COVID-19 (dated by TCRdb to the early 2020s). General notes on the study: Collaborator samples came from the United States, Italy and Spain and covered acute and convalescent phases of COVID-19. The material from the prospective study consisted of cDNA or gDNA derived from T cells, B-cell-depleted T cells, or PBMCs. The dataset comprised deeply sampled blood TCRbeta repertoires from subjects exposed to, actively infected with, or recovered from COVID-19. The repertoires were released in a freely available public database meant as a resource for research on the immune response to SARS-CoV-2. Samples were obtained from the ongoing ImmuneRACE study (first 160 participants) and from 1,200 or so subjects provided by 6 global collaborators. Nearly every sample came with metadata listing a de-identified subject ID, COVID-19 status, age in years and sex. HLA class I and class II types, where available, came from metadata supplied by the sample provider rather than from assay-based typing.

Overall study outcomes, separate from this receptor: The quantity of clinical and demographic metadata differed by source and by participant and was supplied without curation.

The TCR sequence derives from a woman aged 50 to 60 with COVID-19, enrolled during active disease. The sample consisted of peripheral blood. The chain uses TRBV18 and TRBJ2-2, with 10 bases aligning to TRBD1. The bases are TGTGCCAGCTCACTTTCGGGACAGGGGACCGGGGAGCTGTTTTTT. It translates to CASSLSGQGTGELFF.